This record looks at one TCR beta chain sequence and its context. TCRdb itself ran the RT-PCR reads through MiXCR, one entry per CDR3 protein. The sample yields 150,000 to 200,000 distinct CDR3 sequences, about 12% seen once. This specimen belongs to a study of response to subunit inactivated influenza vaccine. The CDR3 loop spans 18 amino acids. With V trimmed by 5 bases and J by 6 bases, 16 bases remained unmatched. Germline V lookup: CDR1 MDHEN, CDR2 SYDVKM. This same sample was also part of a study on T cells expressing NK-cell markers. That source notes: It was by 5'RACE template switching with UMIs that TCR beta cDNA was made. The TCR beta repertoires were obtained from sorted CD3+CD56+NKG2C+, CD3+CD56+NKG2C- and CD3+CD56-NKG2C+ T cells. Among the experiments, several used an anti-gamma-delta TCR antibody to restrict sorting to alpha-beta TCR T cells.

The sequence came from a man in his fifties who received an inactivated influenza vaccine. Sequencing used CD8+ T cells sorted from PBMCs, obtained roughly 12 days after vaccination. This sequence joins TRBV28 and TRBJ2-3, with 11 bases aligning to TRBD2. In DNA, the CDR3 is TGTGCCAGCAGTGACCTAGAAAATAGCGGGGGGGCCCGCGATACGCAGTATTTT. Protein sequence: CASSDLENSGGARDTQYF.